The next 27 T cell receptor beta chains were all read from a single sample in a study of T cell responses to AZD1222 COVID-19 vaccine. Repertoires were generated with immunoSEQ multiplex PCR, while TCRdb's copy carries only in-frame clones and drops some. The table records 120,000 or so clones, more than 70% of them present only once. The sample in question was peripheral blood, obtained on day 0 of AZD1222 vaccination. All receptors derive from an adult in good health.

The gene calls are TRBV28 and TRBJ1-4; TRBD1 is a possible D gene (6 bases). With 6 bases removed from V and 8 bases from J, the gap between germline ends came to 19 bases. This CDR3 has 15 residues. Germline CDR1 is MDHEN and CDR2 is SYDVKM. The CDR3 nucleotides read TGTGCCAGCAGGCCCCGGGAAGGGGGGAACGAAAAACTGTTTTTT. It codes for CASRPREGGNEKLFF. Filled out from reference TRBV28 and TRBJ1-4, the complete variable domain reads DVKVTQSSRYLVKRTGEKVFLECVQDMDHENMFWYRQDPGLGLRLIYFSYDVKMKEKGDIPEGYSVSREKKERFSLILESASTNQTSMYLCASRPREGGNEKLFFGSGTQLSVL.

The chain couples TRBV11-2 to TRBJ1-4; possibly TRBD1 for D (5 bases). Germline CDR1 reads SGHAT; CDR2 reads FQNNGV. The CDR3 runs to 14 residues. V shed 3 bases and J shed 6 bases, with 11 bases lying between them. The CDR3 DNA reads TGTGCCAGCAGCTTGAGGGGCCGGGATGAAAAACTGTTTTTT. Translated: CASSLRGRDEKLFF.

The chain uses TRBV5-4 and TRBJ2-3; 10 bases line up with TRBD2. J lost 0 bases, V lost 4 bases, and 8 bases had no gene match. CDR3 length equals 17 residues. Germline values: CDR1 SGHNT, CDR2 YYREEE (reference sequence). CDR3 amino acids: CASSRSPSGGSTDTQYF. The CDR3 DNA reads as TGTGCCAGCAGCCGATCTCCTAGCGGGGGCAGCACAGATACGCAGTATTTT.

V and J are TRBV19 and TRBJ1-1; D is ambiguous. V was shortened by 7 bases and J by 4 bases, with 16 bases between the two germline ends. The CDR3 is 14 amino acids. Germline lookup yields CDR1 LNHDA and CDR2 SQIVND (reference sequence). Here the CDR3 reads CASIPIRGSTEAFF. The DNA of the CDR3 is TGTGCCAGTATCCCCATCCGAGGGAGCACTGAAGCTTTCTTT.

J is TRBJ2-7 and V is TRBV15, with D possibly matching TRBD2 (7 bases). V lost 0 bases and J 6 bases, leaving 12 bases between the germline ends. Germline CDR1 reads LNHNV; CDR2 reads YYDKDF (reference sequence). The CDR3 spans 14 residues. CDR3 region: CATSREGGGSEQYF. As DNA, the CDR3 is TGTGCCACCAGCAGAGAAGGGGGGGGCTCCGAGCAGTACTTC.

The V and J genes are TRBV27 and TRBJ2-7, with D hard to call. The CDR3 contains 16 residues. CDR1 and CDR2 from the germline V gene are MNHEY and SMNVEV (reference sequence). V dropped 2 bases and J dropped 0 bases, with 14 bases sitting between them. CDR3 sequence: CASSLMAGLSSYEQYF. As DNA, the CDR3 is TGTGCCAGCAGTTTAATGGCTGGGTTAAGCTCCTACGAGCAGTACTTC.

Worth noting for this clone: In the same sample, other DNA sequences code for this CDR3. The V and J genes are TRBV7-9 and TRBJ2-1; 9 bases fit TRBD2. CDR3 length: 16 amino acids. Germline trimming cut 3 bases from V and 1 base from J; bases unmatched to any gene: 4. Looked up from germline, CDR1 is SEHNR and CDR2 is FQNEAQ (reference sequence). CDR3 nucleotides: TGTGCCAGCAGCTTGTCCCTAGCGGGATCCTACAATGAGCAGTTCTTC. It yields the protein CASSLSLAGSYNEQFF.

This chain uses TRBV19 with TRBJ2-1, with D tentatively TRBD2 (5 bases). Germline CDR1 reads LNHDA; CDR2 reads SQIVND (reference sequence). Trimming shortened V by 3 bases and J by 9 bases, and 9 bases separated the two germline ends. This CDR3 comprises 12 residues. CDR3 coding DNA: TGTGCCAGTAGTATCGGGGTCCGTGAGCAGTTCTTC. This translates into CASSIGVREQFF.

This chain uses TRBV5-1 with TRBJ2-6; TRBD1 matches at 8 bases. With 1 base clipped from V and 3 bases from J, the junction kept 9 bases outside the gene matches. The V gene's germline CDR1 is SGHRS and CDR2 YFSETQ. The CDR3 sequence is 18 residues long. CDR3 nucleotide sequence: TGCGCCAGCAGCTTGACGGGACAGGTGATTTTTGGGGCCAACGTCCTGACTTTC. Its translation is CASSLTGQVIFGANVLTF.

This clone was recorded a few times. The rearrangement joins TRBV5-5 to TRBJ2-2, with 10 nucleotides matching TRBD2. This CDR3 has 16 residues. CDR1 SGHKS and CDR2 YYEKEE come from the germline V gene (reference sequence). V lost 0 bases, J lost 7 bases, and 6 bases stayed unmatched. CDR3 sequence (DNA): TGTGCCAGCAGCTTGGGAGCGGGAGGGCCCCACGGGGAGCTGTTTTTT. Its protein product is CASSLGAGGPHGELFF. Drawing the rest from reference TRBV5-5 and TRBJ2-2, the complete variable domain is DAGVTQSPTHLIKTRGQQVTLRCSPISGHKSVSWYQQVLGQGPQFIFQYYEKEERGRGNFPDRFSARQFPNYSSELNVNALLLGDSALYLCASSLGAGGPHGELFFGEGSRLTVL.

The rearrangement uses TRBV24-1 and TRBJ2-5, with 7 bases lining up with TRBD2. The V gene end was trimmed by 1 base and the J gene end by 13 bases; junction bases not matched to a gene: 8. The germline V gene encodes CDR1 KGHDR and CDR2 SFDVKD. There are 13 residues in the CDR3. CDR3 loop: CATSDLGVGTTYF. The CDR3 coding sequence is TGTGCCACCAGTGATTTAGGGGTGGGGACTACGTACTTC.

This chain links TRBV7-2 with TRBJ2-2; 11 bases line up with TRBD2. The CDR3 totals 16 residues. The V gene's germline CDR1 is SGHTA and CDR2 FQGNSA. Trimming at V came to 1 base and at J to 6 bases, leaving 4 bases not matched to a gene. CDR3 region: CASSLVLAGVAGELFF. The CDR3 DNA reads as TGTGCCAGCAGCTTAGTACTAGCGGGAGTTGCCGGGGAGCTGTTTTTT.

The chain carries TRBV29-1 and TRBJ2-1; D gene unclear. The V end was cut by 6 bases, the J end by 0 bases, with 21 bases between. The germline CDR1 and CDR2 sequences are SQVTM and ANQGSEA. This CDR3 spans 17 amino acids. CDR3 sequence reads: CSVLAFGISSSYNEQFF. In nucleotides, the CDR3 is TGCAGCGTCCTGGCGTTCGGAATCTCGAGCTCCTACAATGAGCAGTTCTTC.

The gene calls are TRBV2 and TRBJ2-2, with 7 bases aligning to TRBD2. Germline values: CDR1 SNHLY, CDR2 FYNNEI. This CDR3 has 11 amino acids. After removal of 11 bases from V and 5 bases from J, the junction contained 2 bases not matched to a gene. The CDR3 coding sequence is TGTGCCGCGGGGGAGACCGGGGAGCTGTTTTTT. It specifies CAAGETGELFF. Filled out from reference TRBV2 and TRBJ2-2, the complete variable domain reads EPEVTQTPSHQVTQMGQEVILRCVPISNHLYFYWYRQILGQKVEFLVSFYNNEISEKSEIFDDQFSVERPDGSNFTLKIRSTKLEDSAMYFCAAGETGELFFGEGSRLTVL.

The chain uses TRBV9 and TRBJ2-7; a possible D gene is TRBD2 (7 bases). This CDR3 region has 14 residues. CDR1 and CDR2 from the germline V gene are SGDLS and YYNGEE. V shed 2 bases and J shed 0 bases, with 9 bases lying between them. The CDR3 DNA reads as TGTGCCAGCAGCGTCGGGGGGCTCTCCTACGAGCAGTACTTC. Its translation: CASSVGGLSYEQYF.

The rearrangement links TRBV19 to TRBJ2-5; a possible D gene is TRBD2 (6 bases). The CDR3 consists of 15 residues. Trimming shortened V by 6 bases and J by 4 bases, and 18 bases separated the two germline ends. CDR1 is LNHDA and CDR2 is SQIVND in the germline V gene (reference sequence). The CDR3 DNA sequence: TGTGCCAGTAGCAAAGGAGGGAGTCGAGGAGAGACCCAGTACTTC. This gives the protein CASSKGGSRGETQYF.

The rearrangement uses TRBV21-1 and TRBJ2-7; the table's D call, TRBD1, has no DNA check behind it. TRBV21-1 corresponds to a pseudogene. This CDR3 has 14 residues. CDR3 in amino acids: CASSARTGDYEQYF. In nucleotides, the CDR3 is TGTGCCAGCAGCGCCCGGACAGGGGACTACGAGCAGTACTTC.

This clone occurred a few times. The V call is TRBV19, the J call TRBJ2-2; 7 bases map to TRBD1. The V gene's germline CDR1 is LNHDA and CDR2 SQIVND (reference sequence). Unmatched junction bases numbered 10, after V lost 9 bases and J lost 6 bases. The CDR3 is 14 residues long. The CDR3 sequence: CARYRKGGSGELFF. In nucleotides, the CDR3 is TGTGCCAGATACAGAAAAGGGGGCTCCGGGGAGCTGTTTTTT.

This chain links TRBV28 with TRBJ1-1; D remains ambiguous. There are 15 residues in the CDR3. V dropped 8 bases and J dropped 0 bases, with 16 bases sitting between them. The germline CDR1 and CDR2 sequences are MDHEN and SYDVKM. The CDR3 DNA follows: TGTGCCAGCCGAATCGGACGGCACATGAACACTGAAGCTTTCTTT. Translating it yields CASRIGRHMNTEAFF.

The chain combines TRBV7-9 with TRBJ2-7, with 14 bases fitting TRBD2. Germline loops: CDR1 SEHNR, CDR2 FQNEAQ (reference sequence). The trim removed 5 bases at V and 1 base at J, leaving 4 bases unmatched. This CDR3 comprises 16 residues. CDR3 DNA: TGTGCCAGCAGCCCGGGGACTAGCGGGAGTTCCTACGAGCAGTACTTC. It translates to CASSPGTSGSSYEQYF.

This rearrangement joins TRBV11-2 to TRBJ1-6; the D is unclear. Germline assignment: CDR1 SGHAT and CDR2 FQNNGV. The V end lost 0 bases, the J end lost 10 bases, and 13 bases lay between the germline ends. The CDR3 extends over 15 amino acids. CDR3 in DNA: TGTGCCAGCAGCTTAGAGGGCAGGATTCGCTCACCCCTCCACTTT. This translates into CASSLEGRIRSPLHF.

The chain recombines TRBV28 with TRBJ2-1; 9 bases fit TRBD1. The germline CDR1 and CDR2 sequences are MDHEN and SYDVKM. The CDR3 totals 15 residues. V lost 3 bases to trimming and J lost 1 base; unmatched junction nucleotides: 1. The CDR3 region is CASSLTGGSYNEQFF. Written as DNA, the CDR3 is TGTGCCAGCAGTTTGACAGGGGGATCCTACAATGAGCAGTTCTTC.

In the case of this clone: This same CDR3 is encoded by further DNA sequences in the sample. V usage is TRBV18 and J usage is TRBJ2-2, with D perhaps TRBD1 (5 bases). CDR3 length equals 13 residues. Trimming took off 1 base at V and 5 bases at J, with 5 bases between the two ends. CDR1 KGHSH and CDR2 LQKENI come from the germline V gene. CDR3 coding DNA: TGTGCCAGCTCACCACAGGGGACCGGGGAGCTGTTTTTT. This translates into CASSPQGTGELFF.

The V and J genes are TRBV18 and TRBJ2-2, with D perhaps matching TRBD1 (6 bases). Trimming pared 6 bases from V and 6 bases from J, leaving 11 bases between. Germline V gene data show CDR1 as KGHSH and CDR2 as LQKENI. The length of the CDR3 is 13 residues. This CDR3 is CASSLGQPGELFF. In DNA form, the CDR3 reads TGTGCCAGCTCCCTCGGACAGCCCGGGGAGCTGTTTTTT. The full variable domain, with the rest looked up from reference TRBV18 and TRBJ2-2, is NAGVMQNPRHLVRRRGQEARLRCSPMKGHSHVYWYRQLPEEGLKFMVYLQKENIIDESGMPKERFSAEFPKEGPSILRIQQVVRGDSAAYFCASSLGQPGELFFGEGSRLTVL.

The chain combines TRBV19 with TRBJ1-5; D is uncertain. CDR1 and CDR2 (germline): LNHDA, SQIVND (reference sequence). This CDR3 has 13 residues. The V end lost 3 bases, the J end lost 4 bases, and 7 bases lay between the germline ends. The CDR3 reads CASSMDLNQPQHF. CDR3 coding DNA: TGTGCCAGTAGTATGGACCTAAATCAGCCCCAGCATTTT. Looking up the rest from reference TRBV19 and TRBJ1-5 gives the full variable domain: DGGITQSPKYLFRKEGQNVTLSCEQNLNHDAMYWYRQDPGQGLRLIYYSQIVNDFQKGDIAEGYSVSREKKESFPLTVTSAQKNPTAFYLCASSMDLNQPQHFGDGTRLSIL.

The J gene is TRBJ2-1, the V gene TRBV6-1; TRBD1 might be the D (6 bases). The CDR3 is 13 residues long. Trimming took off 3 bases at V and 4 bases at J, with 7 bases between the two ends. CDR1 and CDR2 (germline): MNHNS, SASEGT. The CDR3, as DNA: TGTGCCAGCAGTGAGGGGGCATACAATGAGCAGTTCTTC. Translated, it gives CASSEGAYNEQFF.

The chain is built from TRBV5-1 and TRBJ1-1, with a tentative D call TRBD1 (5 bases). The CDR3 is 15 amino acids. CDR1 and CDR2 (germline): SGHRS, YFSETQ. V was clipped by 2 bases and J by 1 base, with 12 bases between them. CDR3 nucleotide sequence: TGCGCCAGCAGCTTCACGGGGCGAGGGAACACTGAAGCTTTCTTT. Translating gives CASSFTGRGNTEAFF.